This T cell receptor (beta chain) was profiled in a study of blood T cell repertoires in COVID-19. Overall study context: Nucleic acid was either cDNA or gDNA, and it came from T cells, B-cell-depleted T cells, or PBMCs.

Germline trimming cut 3 bases from V and 8 bases from J; bases unmatched to any gene: 6. This CDR3 contains 14 residues. Germline V lookup: CDR1 SEHNR, CDR2 FQNEAQ (reference sequence). How the authors handled the data: Estimation of nucleated cell counts was performed using reference gene primer amplification. Data came from immunoSEQ multiplex PCR; TCRdb stores just in-frame clones and leaves some out. V and J calls and clone size are those listed in that table; D and trimming were worked out from the DNA. The table includes 200,000 or so clones, 70% to 85% detected once. The chain uses TRBV7-9 and TRBJ1-2, with TRBD1 matching over 10 bases. The TCR was taken from a human donor with acute or convalescent COVID-19. The donor label of this sample is uncertain. The sample taken for sequencing was peripheral blood. The CDR3 region is CASSFGGTGVGYTF. The CDR3 DNA is TGTGCCAGCAGCTTTGGCGGGACAGGGGTAGGCTACACCTTC.